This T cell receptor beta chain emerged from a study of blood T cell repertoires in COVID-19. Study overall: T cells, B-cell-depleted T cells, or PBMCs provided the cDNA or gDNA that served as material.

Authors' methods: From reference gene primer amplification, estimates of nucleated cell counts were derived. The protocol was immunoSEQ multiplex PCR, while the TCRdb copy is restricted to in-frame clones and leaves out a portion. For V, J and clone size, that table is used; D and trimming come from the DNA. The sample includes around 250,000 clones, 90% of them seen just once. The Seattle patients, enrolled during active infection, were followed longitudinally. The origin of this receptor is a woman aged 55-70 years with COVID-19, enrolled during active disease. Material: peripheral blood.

The CDR3 DNA reads as TGTGCCAGCAGCGTAGCGGGGACAGGGTGGAACACTGAAGCTTTCTTT. It specifies CASSVAGTGWNTEAFF. The chain has TRBV9 and TRBJ1-1; the match to TRBD1 covers 9 bases. Trimming removed 0 bases from V and 1 base from J; junction bases left unmatched: 4. Germline CDR1 SGDLS, CDR2 YYNGEE. The length of the CDR3 is 16 residues.